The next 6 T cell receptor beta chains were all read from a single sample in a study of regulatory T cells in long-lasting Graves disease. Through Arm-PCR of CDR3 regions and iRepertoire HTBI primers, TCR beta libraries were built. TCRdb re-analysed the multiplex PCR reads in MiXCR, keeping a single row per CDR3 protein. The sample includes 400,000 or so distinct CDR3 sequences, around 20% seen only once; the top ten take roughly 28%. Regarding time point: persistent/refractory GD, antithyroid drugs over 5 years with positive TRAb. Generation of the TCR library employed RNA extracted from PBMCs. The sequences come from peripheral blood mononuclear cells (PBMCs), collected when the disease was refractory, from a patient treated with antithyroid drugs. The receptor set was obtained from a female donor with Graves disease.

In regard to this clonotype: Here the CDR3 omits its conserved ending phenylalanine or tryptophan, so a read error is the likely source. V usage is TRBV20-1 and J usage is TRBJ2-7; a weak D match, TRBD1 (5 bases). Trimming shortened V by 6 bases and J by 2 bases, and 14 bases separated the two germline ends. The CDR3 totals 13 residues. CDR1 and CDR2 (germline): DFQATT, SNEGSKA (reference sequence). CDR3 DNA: TGCAGTGCGAACCAGGGAAAAACCTACGAGCAGTACTCC. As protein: CSANQGKTYEQYS.

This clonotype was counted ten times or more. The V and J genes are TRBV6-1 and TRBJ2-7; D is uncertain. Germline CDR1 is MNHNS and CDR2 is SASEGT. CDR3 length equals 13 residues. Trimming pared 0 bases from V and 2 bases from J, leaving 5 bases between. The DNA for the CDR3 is TGTGCCAGCAGTGAAGCAGGGACCTACGAGCAGTACTTC. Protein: CASSEAGTYEQYF.

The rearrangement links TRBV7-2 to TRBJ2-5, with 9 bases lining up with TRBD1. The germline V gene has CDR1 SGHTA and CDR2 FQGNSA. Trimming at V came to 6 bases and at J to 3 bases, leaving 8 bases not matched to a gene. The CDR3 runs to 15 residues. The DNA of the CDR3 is TGTGCCAGCAGTTTCAGGACAGGGGTGGAAGAGACCCAGTACTTC. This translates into CASSFRTGVEETQYF.

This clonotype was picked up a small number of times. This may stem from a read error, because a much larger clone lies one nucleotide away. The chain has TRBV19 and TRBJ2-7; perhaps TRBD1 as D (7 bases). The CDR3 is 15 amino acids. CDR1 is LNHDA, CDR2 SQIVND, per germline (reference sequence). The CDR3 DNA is TGTACCAGTAGTATAGGCGGGGCAGGGGGATACGAGCAGTACTTC. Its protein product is CTSSIGGAGGYEQYF.

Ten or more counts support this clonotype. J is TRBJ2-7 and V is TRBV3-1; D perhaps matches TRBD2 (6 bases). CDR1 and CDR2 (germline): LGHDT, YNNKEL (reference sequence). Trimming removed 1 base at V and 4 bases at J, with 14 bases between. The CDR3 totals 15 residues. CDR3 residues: CASSQAPGLHYEQYF. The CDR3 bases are TGTGCCAGCAGCCAAGCACCGGGACTTCATTACGAGCAGTACTTC.

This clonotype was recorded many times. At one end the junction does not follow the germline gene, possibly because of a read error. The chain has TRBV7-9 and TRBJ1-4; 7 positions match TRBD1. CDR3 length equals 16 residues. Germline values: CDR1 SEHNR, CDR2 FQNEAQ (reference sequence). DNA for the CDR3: TGTGCCAGCAGCATAGCACAGGACAGGTGGAATGAAAAACTGTTTTTT. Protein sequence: CASSIAQDRWNEKLFF.